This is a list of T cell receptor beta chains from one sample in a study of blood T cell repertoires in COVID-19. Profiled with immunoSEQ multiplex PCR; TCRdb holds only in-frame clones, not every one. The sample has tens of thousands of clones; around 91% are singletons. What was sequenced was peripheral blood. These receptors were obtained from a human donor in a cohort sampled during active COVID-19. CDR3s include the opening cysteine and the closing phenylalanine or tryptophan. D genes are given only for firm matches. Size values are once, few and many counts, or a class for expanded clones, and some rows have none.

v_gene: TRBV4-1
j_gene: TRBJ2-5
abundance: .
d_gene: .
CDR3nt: TGCGCCAGCAGCCAAAGAGGGTCGGACCAAGAGACCCAGTACTTC
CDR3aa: CASSQRGSDQETQYF

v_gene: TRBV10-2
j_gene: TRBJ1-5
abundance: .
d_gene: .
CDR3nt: TGCGCCAGCAGTGAAACGGGAAGCAATCAGCCCCAGCATTTT
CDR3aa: CASSETGSNQPQHF

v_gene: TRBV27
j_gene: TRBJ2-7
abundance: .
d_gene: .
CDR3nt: TGTGCCAGCAGCCCCGGGCAGGGGACATACGAGCAGTACTTC
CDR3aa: CASSPGQGTYEQYF

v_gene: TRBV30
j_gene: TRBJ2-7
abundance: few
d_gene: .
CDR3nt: TGTGCCTGGAGTGCGACATGGTACGAGCAGTACTTC
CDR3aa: CAWSATWYEQYF

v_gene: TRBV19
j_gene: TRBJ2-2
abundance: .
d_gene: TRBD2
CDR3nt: TGTGCCAGTAGTAAGGGGACTAGCGGGGCGAACACCGGGGAGCTGTTTTTT
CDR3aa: CASSKGTSGANTGELFF

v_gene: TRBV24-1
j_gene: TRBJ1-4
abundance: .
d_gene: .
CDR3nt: TGTGCCACGAGCAGTACCGGGGGGGGTAATGAAAAACTGTTTTTT
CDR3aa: CATSSTGGGNEKLFF

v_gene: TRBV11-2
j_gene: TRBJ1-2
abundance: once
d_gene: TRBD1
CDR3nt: TGTGCCAGCAGCCGACAACCCGGGACAGGGGTGGCCTACACCTTC
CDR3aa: CASSRQPGTGVAYTF

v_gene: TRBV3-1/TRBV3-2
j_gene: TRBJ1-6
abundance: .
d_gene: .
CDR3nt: TGTGCCAGCAGCCAGCACGGGAGCTCCTATAATTCACCCCTCCACTTT
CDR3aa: CASSQHGSSYNSPLHF

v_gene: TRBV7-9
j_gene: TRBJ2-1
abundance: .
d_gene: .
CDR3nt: TGTGCCAGCAGCTTAGTACGCCACAGCTCCTACAATGAGCAGTTCTTC
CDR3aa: CASSLVRHSSYNEQFF

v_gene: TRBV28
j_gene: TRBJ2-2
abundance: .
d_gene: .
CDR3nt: TGTGCCAGCAGTTCGAGAACCTTCACCGGGGAGCTGTTTTTT
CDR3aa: CASSSRTFTGELFF

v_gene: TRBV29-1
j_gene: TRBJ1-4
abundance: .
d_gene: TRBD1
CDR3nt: TGCAGCGTGAAACAGGGGGTGTTAAATGAAAAACTGTTTTTT
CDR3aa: CSVKQGVLNEKLFF

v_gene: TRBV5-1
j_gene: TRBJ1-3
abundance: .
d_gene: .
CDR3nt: TGCGCCAGCAGCTTGAGCCAGGCCACTGGAAACACCATATATTTT
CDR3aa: CASSLSQATGNTIYF

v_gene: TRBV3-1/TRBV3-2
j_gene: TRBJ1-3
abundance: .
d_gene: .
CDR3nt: TGTGCCAGCAGCCCCCAGGTATTAGGACTCTCTGGAAACACCATATATTTT
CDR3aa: CASSPQVLGLSGNTIYF

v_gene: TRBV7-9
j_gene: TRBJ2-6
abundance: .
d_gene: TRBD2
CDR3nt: TGTGCCAGCAGCATCGGGACTAGCGGGTTCATTTCTGGGGCCAACGTCCTGACTTTC
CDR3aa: CASSIGTSGFISGANVLTF

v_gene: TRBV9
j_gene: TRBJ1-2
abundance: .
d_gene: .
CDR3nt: TGTGCCAGCAGCGTAGAGGGAGGGCCTCCTAACTATGGCTACACCTTC
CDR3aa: CASSVEGGPPNYGYTF

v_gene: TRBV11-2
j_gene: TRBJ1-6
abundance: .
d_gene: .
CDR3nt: TGTGCCAGCAGCCTAATACAGGGCTGGGGCTCCTATAATTCACCCCTCCACTTT
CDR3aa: CASSLIQGWGSYNSPLHF